This T cell receptor beta chain was sequenced for a study of cytomegalovirus exposure and HLA in healthy donors. Trimming shortened V by 2 bases and J by 7 bases, and 10 bases separated the two germline ends. The CDR3 is 13 residues long. Germline-derived CDR1 and CDR2 are SGHRS and YFSETQ. With 60 Vbeta and 13 Jbeta primers, the PCR was carried out. Profiled with immunoSEQ multiplex PCR; TCRdb holds only in-frame clones, not every one. In the table there are roughly 180,000 clones, 85% of which are singletons. The sample comprised PBMCs. The sequence was obtained from a boy under 10 years old in good health and CMV-seronegative. The chain employs TRBV5-1 and TRBJ2-1; D is uncertain. The CDR3 loop is CASSFGLLNEQFF. CDR3 in DNA: TGCGCCAGCAGCTTCGGTCTATTGAATGAGCAGTTCTTC.